These 6 T cell receptor beta chains share one sample of origin, sequenced in a study of T cells in Graves' hyperthyroidism and ophthalmopathy. Amplified TCR beta CDR3 regions derived from RNA transcripts. A first-round RT-PCR of the TCR CDR3 used the HTBI primer set. TCRdb reprocessed the multiplex PCR reads with MiXCR, giving one entry per CDR3 protein. Among 250,000 to 300,000 distinct CDR3 sequences listed, 13% were seen once. Source material: blood. These receptors came from a woman in her 30s with Graves' hyperthyroidism that later progressed to Graves' ophthalmopathy.

At least ten counts were recorded for this clonotype. The V and J genes are TRBV20-1 and TRBJ1-2; D is undetermined. The CDR3 loop spans 13 amino acids. Trimming removed 6 bases at V and 8 bases at J, with 19 bases between. CDR1 and CDR2 from the germline V gene are DFQATT and SNEGSKA (reference sequence). The CDR3 sequence: CSAKGVSLEGYTF. CDR3 sequence (DNA): TGCAGTGCGAAAGGTGTTAGCCTTGAGGGCTACACCTTC.

This clonotype was seen ten or more times. This chain connects TRBV6-1 to TRBJ1-6, with D possibly being TRBD1 (6 bases). The CDR3 extends over 14 amino acids. The V and J ends lost 6 bases and 7 bases respectively, with 13 bases between them. Germline V gene sequence: CDR1 MNHNS, CDR2 SASEGT. CDR3 in DNA: TGTGCCAGCAGACCACAGGGAGGGAATTCACCCCTCCACTTT. Protein product: CASRPQGGNSPLHF.

As concerns this clonotype: A read error may explain this, as a much larger clone is one base away. The V call is TRBV28, the J call TRBJ2-7; the D gene is possibly TRBD2 (5 bases). This CDR3 contains 14 residues. Per germline, CDR1 MDHEN and CDR2 SYDVKM. CDR3 nucleotides: TGTGTCACCCAGGAGTTGGGGAGCTCCTACGAGCAGTACTTC. Translating it yields CVTQELGSSYEQYF.

This clonotype was detected many times. J is TRBJ1-2 and V is TRBV6-4, with D uncertain. CDR1 MRHNA and CDR2 SNTAGT come from the germline V gene. Trimming took off 0 bases at V and 4 bases at J, with 9 bases between the two ends. CDR3 size: 14 residues. The CDR3 reads CASSDSWATYGYTF. CDR3 coding DNA: TGTGCCAGCAGTGACTCGTGGGCCACCTATGGCTACACCTTC.

This clonotype has at least ten counts. This chain joins TRBV30 and TRBJ2-1; 7 nucleotides agree with TRBD2. The CDR3 contains 12 residues. J lost 6 bases, V lost 4 bases, and 3 bases had no gene match. CDR1 GTSNPN and CDR2 SVGIG come from the germline V gene (reference sequence). The CDR3 sequence is CAWTSGPNEQFF. The CDR3, as DNA: TGTGCCTGGACTAGCGGACCCAATGAGCAGTTCTTC.

This clonotype was counted only a few times. The CDR3 DNA reads TGTGCCAGCTCACCAGGACGGCTAGAGACCCAGTACTTC. This codes for CASSPGRLETQYF. The chain carries TRBV18 and TRBJ2-5; no clear D. Trimming removed 2 bases at V and 4 bases at J, with 8 bases between. CDR1 and CDR2 from the germline V gene are KGHSH and LQKENI. The CDR3 is 13 amino acids.